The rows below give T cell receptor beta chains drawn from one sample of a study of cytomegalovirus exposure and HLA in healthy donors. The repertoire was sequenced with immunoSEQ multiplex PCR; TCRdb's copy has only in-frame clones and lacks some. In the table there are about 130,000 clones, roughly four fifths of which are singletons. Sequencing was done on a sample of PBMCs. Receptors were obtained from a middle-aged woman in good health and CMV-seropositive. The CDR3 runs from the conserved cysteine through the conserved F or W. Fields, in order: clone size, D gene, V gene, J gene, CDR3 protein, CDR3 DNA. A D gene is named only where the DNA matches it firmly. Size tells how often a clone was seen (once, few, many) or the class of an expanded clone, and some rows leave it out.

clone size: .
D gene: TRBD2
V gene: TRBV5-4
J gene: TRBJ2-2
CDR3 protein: CASSLGLAGLGGTGELFF
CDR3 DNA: TGTGCCAGCAGCTTGGGACTAGCGGGATTGGGCGGAACCGGGGAGCTGTTTTTT

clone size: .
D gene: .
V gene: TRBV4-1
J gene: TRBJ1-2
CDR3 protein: CASSQEFGGPYGYTF
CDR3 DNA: TGCGCCAGCAGCCAAGAATTCGGGGGACCCTATGGCTACACCTTC

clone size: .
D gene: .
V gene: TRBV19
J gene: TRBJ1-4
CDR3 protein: CASSIYNEKLFF
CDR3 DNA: TGTGCCAGTAGTATATATAATGAAAAACTGTTTTTT

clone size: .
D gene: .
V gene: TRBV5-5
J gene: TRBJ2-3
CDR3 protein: CASSRGQLKTDTQYF
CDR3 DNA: TGTGCCAGCAGCCGGGGACAACTTAAAACAGATACGCAGTATTTT

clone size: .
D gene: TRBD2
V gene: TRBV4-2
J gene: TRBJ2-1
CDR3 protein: CASSQEPSGNEQFF
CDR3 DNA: TGTGCCAGCAGCCAAGAACCTAGCGGCAATGAGCAGTTCTTC

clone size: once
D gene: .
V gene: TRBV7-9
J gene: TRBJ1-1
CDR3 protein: CSSSYPDRSTEAFF
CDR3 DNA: TGTTCCAGCAGCTATCCCGACAGGAGCACTGAAGCTTTCTTT

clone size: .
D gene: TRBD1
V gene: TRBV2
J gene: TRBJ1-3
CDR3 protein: CARDDRTGEIGSSGNTIYF
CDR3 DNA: TGTGCCAGAGATGATCGGACAGGGGAGATAGGGAGCTCTGGAAACACCATATATTTT

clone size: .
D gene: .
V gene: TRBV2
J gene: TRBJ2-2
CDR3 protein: CASSASADGELFF
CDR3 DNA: TGTGCCAGCAGTGCCTCAGCGGACGGGGAGCTGTTTTTT

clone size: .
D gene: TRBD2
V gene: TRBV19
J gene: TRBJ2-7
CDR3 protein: CASSIGPGLAREQYF
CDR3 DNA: TGTGCCAGTAGTATTGGTCCGGGACTAGCGCGCGAGCAGTACTTC

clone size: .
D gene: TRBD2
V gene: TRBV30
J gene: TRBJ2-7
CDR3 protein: CAWSVLAGSYEQYF
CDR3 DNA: TGTGCCTGGAGTGTCCTAGCGGGAAGCTACGAGCAGTACTTC

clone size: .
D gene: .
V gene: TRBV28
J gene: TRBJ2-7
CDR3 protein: CASSQTRAAYEQYF
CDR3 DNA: TGTGCCAGCAGTCAGACGCGAGCGGCCTACGAGCAGTACTTC

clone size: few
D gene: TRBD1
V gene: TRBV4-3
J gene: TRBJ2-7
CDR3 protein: CASSQPTGSNLYEQYF
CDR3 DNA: TGCGCCAGCAGCCAACCGACAGGGTCGAATCTTTACGAGCAGTACTTC

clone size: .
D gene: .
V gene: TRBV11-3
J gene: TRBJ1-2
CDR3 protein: CASSLARGVGVEYGYTF
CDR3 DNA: TGTGCCAGCAGCTTAGCGCGGGGAGTAGGGGTCGAGTATGGCTACACCTTC

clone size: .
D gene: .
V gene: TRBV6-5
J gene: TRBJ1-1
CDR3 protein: CASSYFAGNTEAFF
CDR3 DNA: TGTGCCAGCAGTTACTTCGCAGGAAACACTGAAGCTTTCTTT

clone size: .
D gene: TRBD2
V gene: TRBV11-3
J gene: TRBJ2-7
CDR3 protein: CASSSFGTSGDYYEQYF
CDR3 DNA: TGTGCCAGCAGCTCATTTGGGACTAGCGGGGATTACTACGAGCAGTACTTC

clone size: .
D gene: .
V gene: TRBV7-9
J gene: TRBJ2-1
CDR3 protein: CASSLPTSLGSSYNEQFF
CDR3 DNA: TGTGCCAGCAGTTTGCCCACTAGCCTCGGTTCCTCCTACAATGAGCAGTTCTTC

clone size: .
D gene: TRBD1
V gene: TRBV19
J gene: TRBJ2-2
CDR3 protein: CASSMNRGRTGELFF
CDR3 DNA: TGTGCCAGTAGTATGAACAGGGGACGAACCGGGGAGCTGTTTTTT

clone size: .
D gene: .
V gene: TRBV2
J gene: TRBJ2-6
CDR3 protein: CASWAGISGANVLTF
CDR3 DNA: TGTGCCAGTTGGGCAGGAATCTCTGGGGCCAACGTCCTGACTTTC

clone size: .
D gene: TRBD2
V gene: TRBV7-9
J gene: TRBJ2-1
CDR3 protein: CASSLGLADYNEQFF
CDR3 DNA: TGTGCCAGCAGCCTCGGACTAGCGGACTACAATGAGCAGTTCTTC

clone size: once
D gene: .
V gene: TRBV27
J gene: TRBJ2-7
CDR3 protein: CASSLSGHEQYF
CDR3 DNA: TGTGCCAGCAGTTTATCGGGGCACGAGCAGTACTTC

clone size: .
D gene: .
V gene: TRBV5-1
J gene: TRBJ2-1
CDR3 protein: CASSLDRVYEQFF
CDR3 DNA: TGCGCCAGCAGCTTGGATCGAGTTTATGAGCAGTTCTTC

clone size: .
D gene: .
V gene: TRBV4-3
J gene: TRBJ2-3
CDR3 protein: CASSQVISTDTQYF
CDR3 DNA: TGCGCCAGCAGCCAAGTAATCAGCACAGATACGCAGTATTTT

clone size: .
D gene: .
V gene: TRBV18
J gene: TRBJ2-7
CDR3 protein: CASSPGQSSYEQYF
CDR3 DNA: TGTGCCAGCTCACCGGGACAAAGCTCCTACGAGCAGTACTTC

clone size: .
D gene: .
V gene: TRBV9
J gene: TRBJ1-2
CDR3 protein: CASTGQPDNYGYTF
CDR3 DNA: TGTGCCAGCACTGGACAGCCCGATAACTATGGCTACACCTTC

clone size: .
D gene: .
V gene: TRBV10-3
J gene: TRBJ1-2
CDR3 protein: CAISESEGDGYTF
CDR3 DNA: TGTGCCATCAGTGAGTCGGAAGGGGATGGCTACACCTTC

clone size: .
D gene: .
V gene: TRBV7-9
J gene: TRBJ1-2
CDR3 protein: CSSSFHRDAQGGYTF
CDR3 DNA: TGTTCCAGCAGCTTCCACAGGGACGCTCAGGGGGGCTACACCTTC

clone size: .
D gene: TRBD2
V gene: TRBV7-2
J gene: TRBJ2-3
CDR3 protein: CASRLSGGRGYTQYF
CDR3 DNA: TGTGCCAGCAGACTTAGCGGGGGGCGGGGATATACGCAGTATTTT

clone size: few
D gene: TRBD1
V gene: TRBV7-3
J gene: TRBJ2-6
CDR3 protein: CASSLKGGAGANVLTF
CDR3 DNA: TGTGCCAGCAGCTTAAAAGGGGGCGCTGGGGCCAACGTCCTGACTTTC

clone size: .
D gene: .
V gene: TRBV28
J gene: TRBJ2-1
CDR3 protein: CASSPQRQASYNEQFF
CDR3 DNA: TGTGCCAGCAGTCCCCAACGACAGGCCAGCTACAATGAGCAGTTCTTC

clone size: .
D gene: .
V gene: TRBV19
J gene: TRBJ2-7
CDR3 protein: CASSISVSVASEQYF
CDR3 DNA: TGTGCCAGTAGTATCTCGGTTAGCGTAGCTTCCGAGCAGTACTTC

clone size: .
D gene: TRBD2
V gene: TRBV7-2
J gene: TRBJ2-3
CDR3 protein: CASSFRSGSRTDTQYF
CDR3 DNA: TGTGCCAGCAGCTTCCGTAGCGGGAGCAGAACAGATACGCAGTATTTT

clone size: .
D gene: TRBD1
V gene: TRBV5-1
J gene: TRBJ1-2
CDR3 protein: CASILGPRTLPGGRNYGYTF
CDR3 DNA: TGCGCCAGCATCCTGGGACCGAGAACATTACCAGGGGGAAGGAACTATGGCTACACCTTC

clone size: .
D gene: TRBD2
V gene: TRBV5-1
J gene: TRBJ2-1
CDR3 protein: CASSLPSGRPNEQFF
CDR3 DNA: TGCGCCAGCAGCTTGCCTAGCGGGAGGCCCAATGAGCAGTTCTTC

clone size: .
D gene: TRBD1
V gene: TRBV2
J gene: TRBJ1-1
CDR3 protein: CASSTTGGWTEAFF
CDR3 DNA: TGTGCCAGCAGTACGACAGGGGGCTGGACTGAAGCTTTCTTT

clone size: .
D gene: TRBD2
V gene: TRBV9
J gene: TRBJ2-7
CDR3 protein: CASSSRLAGEDEQYF
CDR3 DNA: TGTGCCAGCAGCTCCCGACTAGCGGGAGAGGACGAGCAGTACTTC

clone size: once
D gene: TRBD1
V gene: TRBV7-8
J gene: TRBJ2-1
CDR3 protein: CASSLEGQGLNEQFF
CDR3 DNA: TGTGCCAGCAGCTTAGAAGGACAGGGTCTCAATGAGCAGTTCTTC

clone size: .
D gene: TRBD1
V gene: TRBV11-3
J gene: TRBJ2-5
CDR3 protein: CASSLDHRGPETQYF
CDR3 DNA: TGTGCCAGCAGCTTAGATCACAGGGGGCCAGAGACCCAGTACTTC